This passage covers 23 T cell receptor beta chains from one sample sequenced in a study of blood T cell repertoires in COVID-19 (dated by TCRdb to about 2020). Library preparation employed the immunoSEQ multiplex PCR assay. TCRdb limited this immuneACCESS table to in-frame rearrangements with V and J called. A share of clones is missing; checked studies link under half to unresolved V genes, and the rest is unexplained. This sample is represented by around 110,000 clones; 84% of them were singletons. Together, the top ten hold roughly 3.9% of the sample. The sample taken for sequencing was PBMCs or T cells enriched from blood (not recorded which). The origin of the receptors is a woman in her twenties or thirties who had recovered from COVID-19.

V and J are TRBV11-2 and TRBJ2-4, with TRBD1 matching 10 bases. The CDR3 consists of 16 residues. The junction had 2 bases not matched to a gene; V was cut back by 3 bases and J by 0 bases. Germline V gene sequence: CDR1 SGHAT, CDR2 FQNNGV. CDR3 nucleotide sequence: TGTGCCAGCAGCTTGGGGACAGGGGTAGCCAAAAACATTCAGTACTTC. It codes for CASSLGTGVAKNIQYF.

This clone was seen a single time. The chain uses TRBV4-2 and TRBJ2-7; D might be TRBD1 (6 bases). This CDR3 has 13 amino acids. CDR1 is LGHNA and CDR2 is YNFKEQ in the germline V gene. V was cut by 4 bases and J by 4 bases, with 11 bases left in between. CDR3 amino acids: CASSLTGSYEQYF. DNA of the CDR3: TGTGCCAGCAGCCTGACAGGTAGTTACGAGCAGTACTTC.

Of note for this clone: The sample carries other DNA sequences with the same CDR3. The rearrangement links TRBV2 to TRBJ1-1; 8 positions agree with TRBD1. The V gene end was trimmed by 6 bases and the J gene end by 5 bases; junction bases not matched to a gene: 5. Germline CDR1 is SNHLY and CDR2 is FYNNEI. The CDR3 extends over 13 amino acids. CDR3 in amino acids: CASSGQGYTEAFF. CDR3 coding DNA: TGTGCCAGCAGCGGACAGGGTTATACTGAAGCTTTCTTT.

The chain links TRBV6-2 or TRBV6-3 to TRBJ2-3; 7 nucleotides agree with TRBD2. Germline trimming cut 5 bases from V and 6 bases from J; bases unmatched to any gene: 14. Germline V gene sequence: CDR1 MNHEY, CDR2 SVGEGT. The CDR3 totals 16 residues. CDR3 protein: CASSTVPGEGRDTQYF. CDR3 sequence (DNA): TGTGCCAGCAGTACCGTCCCGGGGGAGGGCCGGGATACGCAGTATTTT.

The genes are TRBV7-9 and TRBJ1-2; a weak D match, TRBD1 (5 bases). V was shortened by 1 base and J by 8 bases, with 14 bases between the two germline ends. Germline CDR1 SEHNR, CDR2 FQNEAQ (reference sequence). This CDR3 has 14 residues. The CDR3: CASSLDSRAVGYTF. The CDR3, as DNA: TGTGCCAGCAGCTTAGACAGCAGGGCGGTAGGCTACACCTTC.

The chain combines TRBV5-1 with TRBJ1-4; D possibly corresponds to TRBD1 (5 bases). Germline CDR1 and CDR2: SGHRS and YFSETQ. The CDR3 spans 16 residues. The V and J ends lost 4 bases and 8 bases respectively, with 21 bases between them. Here the CDR3 reads CASSPPSGRRGEKLFF. For the CDR3, the DNA is TGCGCCAGCAGCCCTCCTTCGGGGCGACGGGGGGAAAAACTGTTTTTT.

V is TRBV7-2 and J is TRBJ2-1; 13 bases match TRBD2. Looked up from germline, CDR1 is SGHTA and CDR2 is FQGNSA. This CDR3 has 15 residues. Losses at the gene ends were 5 bases for V and 12 bases for J; bases not matched to a gene: 10. The chain's CDR3 is CASSHRLAGGIWQFF. CDR3 coding DNA: TGTGCCAGCAGCCATCGACTAGCGGGAGGCATATGGCAGTTCTTC. Drawing the rest from reference TRBV7-2 and TRBJ2-1, the complete variable domain is GAGVSQSPSNKVTEKGKDVELRCDPISGHTALYWYRQSLGQGLEFLIYFQGNSAPDKSGLPSDRFSAERTGGSVSTLTIQRTQQEDSAVYLCASSHRLAGGIWQFFGPGTRLTVL.

This clone has a single count. This chain uses TRBV24-1 with TRBJ1-5; D uncertain. Germline V gene lookup returns CDR1 KGHDR and CDR2 SFDVKD. With 1 base removed from V and 5 bases from J, the gap between germline ends came to 2 bases. CDR3 length equals 12 residues. CDR3 DNA sequence: TGTGCCACCAGTGATTTCGATCAGCCCCAGCATTTT. The encoded protein is CATSDFDQPQHF.

This chain connects TRBV24-1 to TRBJ1-5; possibly TRBD1 for D (6 bases). This CDR3 has 15 amino acids. Germline values: CDR1 KGHDR, CDR2 SFDVKD. V lost 3 bases to trimming and J lost 6 bases, with 14 bases between them. This CDR3 reads CATSDPRMGAQPQHF. CDR3 nucleotides: TGTGCCACCAGTGATCCCCGAATGGGGGCTCAGCCCCAGCATTTT.

The gene calls are TRBV9 and TRBJ1-1; D is undetermined. V was shortened by 0 bases and J by 8 bases, with 11 bases between the two germline ends. CDR1 and CDR2 from the germline V gene are SGDLS and YYNGEE. CDR3 length: 13 residues. The CDR3 is CASSVVSGLEAFF. The CDR3 nucleotides are TGTGCCAGCAGCGTAGTGTCTGGGCTCGAAGCTTTCTTT.

Written as DNA, the CDR3 is TGTGCCAGCAGTTTGGGGGAGAGGGGGTACGAGCAGTACTTC. Its translation: CASSLGERGYEQYF. The V gene is TRBV27, the J gene TRBJ2-7, with D maybe TRBD1 (6 bases). The CDR3 extends over 14 amino acids. Germline CDR1 and CDR2: MNHEY and SMNVEV (reference sequence). Trimming removed 3 bases at V and 4 bases at J, with 13 bases between.

The V call is TRBV28, the J call TRBJ2-3; 7 bases agree with TRBD1. Germline V gene data show CDR1 as MDHEN and CDR2 as SYDVKM. With 6 bases clipped from V and 8 bases from J, the junction kept 20 bases outside the gene matches. There are 17 residues in the CDR3. The CDR3 DNA sequence: TGTGCCAGCAGGCTGGACAGGTCCGCCGTTTGGGCGGGTACGCAGTATTTT. As protein: CASRLDRSAVWAGTQYF.

Comment on this clone: This same CDR3 is encoded by further DNA sequences in the sample. V and J are TRBV29-1 and TRBJ1-3, with 12 bases matching TRBD1. Germline trimming cut 1 base from V and 2 bases from J; bases unmatched to any gene: 3. Germline V lookup: CDR1 SQVTM, CDR2 ANQGSEA. CDR3 size: 16 residues. CDR3 region: CSVEVGQGATGNTIYF. Written as DNA, the CDR3 is TGCAGCGTTGAAGTGGGACAGGGGGCAACTGGAAACACCATATATTTT.

V is TRBV3-1 (or the pseudogene TRBV3-2) and J is TRBJ2-1, with TRBD1 as a possible D gene (5 bases). Germline-derived CDR1 and CDR2 are LGHDT and YNNKEL (reference sequence). The V end lost 0 bases, the J end lost 14 bases, and 20 bases lay between the germline ends. This CDR3 comprises 15 residues. The CDR3 here is CASSQEGYGHDQEFF. CDR3 DNA sequence: TGTGCCAGCAGCCAAGAAGGTTATGGACACGATCAGGAGTTCTTC.

This clone was counted once. The chain uses TRBV18 and TRBJ1-5, with 8 bases matching TRBD1. This CDR3 has 17 residues. Germline V lookup: CDR1 KGHSH, CDR2 LQKENI. V trimming: 3 bases; J trimming: 4 bases; junction bases outside the gene matches: 11. CDR3 amino acids: CASSPLRQGPPNQPQHF. CDR3 nucleotides: TGTGCCAGCTCACCCCTCAGACAGGGGCCACCAAATCAGCCCCAGCATTTT.

This sequence joins TRBV27 and TRBJ1-2; 7 bases fit TRBD1. Germline assignment: CDR1 MNHEY and CDR2 SMNVEV (reference sequence). V trimming: 7 bases; J trimming: 0 bases; junction bases outside the gene matches: 8. The CDR3 is 15 amino acids. The CDR3 reads CASTQSQGANYGYTF. The DNA for the CDR3 is TGTGCCAGCACCCAATCGCAGGGGGCTAACTATGGCTACACCTTC.

This chain connects TRBV2 to TRBJ2-6; 10 positions match TRBD1. CDR1 and CDR2 from the germline V gene are SNHLY and FYNNEI. V lost 8 bases, J lost 0 bases, and 10 bases stayed unmatched. The CDR3 loop spans 18 amino acids. In nucleotides, the CDR3 is TGTGCCAGCGAAGGGGACAGGGGATCTCTCTCTGGGGCCAACGTCCTGACTTTC. It translates to CASEGDRGSLSGANVLTF.

The gene calls are TRBV4-2 and TRBJ1-3, with 7 bases matching TRBD1. Per the germline V gene, CDR1 is LGHNA and CDR2 is YNFKEQ. J gave up 3 bases and V 4 bases, and 9 bases lay outside the gene matches. The CDR3 is 16 residues long. CDR3 DNA sequence: TGTGCCAGCAGCCCACACCAGACAGGGCTTGGAAACACCATATATTTT. It translates to CASSPHQTGLGNTIYF.

The CDR3 here is CASSSGGTPLHF. CDR3 DNA sequence: TGTGCCAGCAGCTCGGGGGGGACACCCCTCCACTTT. The rearrangement joins TRBV7-2 to TRBJ1-6, with a possible D match to TRBD1 (5 bases). The germline CDR1 and CDR2 sequences are SGHTA and FQGNSA. The CDR3 is 12 residues long. Trimming shortened V by 4 bases and J by 11 bases, and 9 bases separated the two germline ends.

The chain employs TRBV5-1 and TRBJ1-1; 9 nucleotides agree with TRBD1. This CDR3 is 14 amino acids long. Trimming at V came to 5 bases and at J to 1 base, leaving 3 bases not matched to a gene. Germline CDR1 reads SGHRS; CDR2 reads YFSETQ. The CDR3 loop is CASSLTGGNTEAFF. The CDR3 DNA reads TGCGCCAGCAGTCTGACAGGGGGGAACACTGAAGCTTTCTTT.

The chain carries TRBV9 and TRBJ1-2; 7 bases line up with TRBD1. There are 15 residues in the CDR3. Germline CDR1 SGDLS, CDR2 YYNGEE. The J segment lost 4 bases and the V segment lost 4 bases, leaving 10 bases of the junction unmatched. The CDR3 here is CASSPSAGTVYGYTF. The CDR3 region has the DNA TGTGCCAGCAGCCCGAGCGCCGGGACAGTCTATGGCTACACCTTC.

The chain employs TRBV19 and TRBJ2-1; D is possibly TRBD2 (5 bases). Germline CDR1 is LNHDA and CDR2 is SQIVND (reference sequence). The CDR3 has 14 residues. Trimming removed 3 bases from V and 6 bases from J, with 12 bases in between. The CDR3 nucleotides are TGTGCCAGTAGTATTCTAGCTGTAGCCAATGAGCAGTTCTTC. This encodes CASSILAVANEQFF.

The CDR3 region is CASSEYPPSSYEQYF. The DNA for the CDR3 is TGTGCCAGCAGTGAATATCCCCCGAGCTCCTACGAGCAGTACTTC. The V call is TRBV6-1, the J call TRBJ2-7; D is unresolved. Trimming took 2 bases from V and 0 from J, leaving 11 bases between them. This CDR3 region has 15 residues. Germline V gene sequence: CDR1 MNHNS, CDR2 SASEGT.